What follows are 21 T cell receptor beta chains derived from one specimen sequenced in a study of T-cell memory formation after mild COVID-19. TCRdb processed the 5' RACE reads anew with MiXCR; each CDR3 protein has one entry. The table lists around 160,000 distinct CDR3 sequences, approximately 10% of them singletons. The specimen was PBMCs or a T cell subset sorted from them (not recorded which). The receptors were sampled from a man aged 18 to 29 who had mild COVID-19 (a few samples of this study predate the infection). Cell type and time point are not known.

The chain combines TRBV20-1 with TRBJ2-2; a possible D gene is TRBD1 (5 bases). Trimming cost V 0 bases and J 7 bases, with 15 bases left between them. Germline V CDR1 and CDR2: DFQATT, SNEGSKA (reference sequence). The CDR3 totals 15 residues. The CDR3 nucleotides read TGCAGTGCTAGAGATGCCAGGGCGGTGAGCGGGGAGCTGTTTTTT. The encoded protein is CSARDARAVSGELFF.

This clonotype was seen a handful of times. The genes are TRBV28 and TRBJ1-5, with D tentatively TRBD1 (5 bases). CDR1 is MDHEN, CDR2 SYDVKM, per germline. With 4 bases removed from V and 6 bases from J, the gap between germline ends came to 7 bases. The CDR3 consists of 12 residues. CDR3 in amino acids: CASSSQGQPQHF. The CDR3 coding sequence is TGTGCCAGCAGTTCGCAGGGTCAGCCCCAGCATTTT.

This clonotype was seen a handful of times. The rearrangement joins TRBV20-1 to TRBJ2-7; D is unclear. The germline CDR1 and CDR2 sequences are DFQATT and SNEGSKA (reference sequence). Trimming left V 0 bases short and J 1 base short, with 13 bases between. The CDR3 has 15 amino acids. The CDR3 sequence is CSARDPKVGSYEQYV. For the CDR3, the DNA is TGCAGTGCTAGAGATCCTAAGGTAGGGTCCTACGAGCAGTACGTC.

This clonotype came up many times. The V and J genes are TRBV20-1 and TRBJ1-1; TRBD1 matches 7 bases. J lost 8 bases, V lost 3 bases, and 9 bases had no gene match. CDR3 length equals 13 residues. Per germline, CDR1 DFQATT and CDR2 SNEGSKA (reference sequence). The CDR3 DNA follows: TGCAGTGCTAGGACGGACAGGCAAAACGAAGCTTTCTTT. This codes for CSARTDRQNEAFF.

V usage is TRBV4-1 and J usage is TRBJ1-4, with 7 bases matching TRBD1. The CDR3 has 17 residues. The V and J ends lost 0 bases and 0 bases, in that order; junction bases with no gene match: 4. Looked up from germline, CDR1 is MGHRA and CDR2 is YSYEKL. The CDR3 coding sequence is TGCGCCAGCAGCCAAGATAGAGGGACAGCAACTAATGAAAAACTGTTTTTT. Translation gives CASSQDRGTATNEKLFF.

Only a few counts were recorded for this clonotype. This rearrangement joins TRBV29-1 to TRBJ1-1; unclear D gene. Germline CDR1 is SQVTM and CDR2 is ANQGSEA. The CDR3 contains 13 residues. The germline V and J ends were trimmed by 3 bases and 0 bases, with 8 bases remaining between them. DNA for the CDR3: TGCAGCGTTGAGATACATTTGAACACTGAAGCTTTCTTT. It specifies CSVEIHLNTEAFF.

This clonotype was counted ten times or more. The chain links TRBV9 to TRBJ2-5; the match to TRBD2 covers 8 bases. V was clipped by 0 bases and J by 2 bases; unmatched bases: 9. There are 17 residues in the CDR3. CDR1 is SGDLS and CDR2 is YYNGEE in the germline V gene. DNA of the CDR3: TGTGCCAGCAGCGTAGCTGCTGGGGCGGGGGGACAAGAGACCCAGTACTTC. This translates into CASSVAAGAGGQETQYF.

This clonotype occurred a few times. CDR3 region: CASSLDKNTEAFF. The DNA for the CDR3 is TGTGCCAGCAGCTTAGACAAGAACACTGAAGCTTTCTTT. The chain joins TRBV5-4 to TRBJ1-1; D is ambiguous. CDR1 is SGHNT, CDR2 YYREEE, per germline (reference sequence). Trimming removed 2 bases at V and 1 base at J, with 6 bases between. The CDR3 spans 13 residues.

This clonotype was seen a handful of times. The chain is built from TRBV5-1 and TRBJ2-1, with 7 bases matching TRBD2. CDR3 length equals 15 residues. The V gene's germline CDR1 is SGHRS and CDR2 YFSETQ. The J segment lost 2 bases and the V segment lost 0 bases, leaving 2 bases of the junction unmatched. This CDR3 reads CASSLASGAYNEQFF. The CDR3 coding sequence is TGCGCCAGCAGCTTGGCTAGCGGAGCCTACAATGAGCAGTTCTTC.

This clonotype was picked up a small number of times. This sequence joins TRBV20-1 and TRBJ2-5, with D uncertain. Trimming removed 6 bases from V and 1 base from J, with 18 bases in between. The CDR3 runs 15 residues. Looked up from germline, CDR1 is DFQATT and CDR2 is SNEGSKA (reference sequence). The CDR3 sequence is CSAEFGSGSQETQYF. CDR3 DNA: TGCAGTGCGGAGTTCGGTTCCGGCAGCCAAGAGACCCAGTACTTC.

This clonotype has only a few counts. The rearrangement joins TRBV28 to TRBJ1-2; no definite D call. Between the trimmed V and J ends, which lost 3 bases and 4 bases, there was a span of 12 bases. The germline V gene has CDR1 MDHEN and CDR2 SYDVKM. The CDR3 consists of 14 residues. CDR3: CASSFWTSGYGYTF. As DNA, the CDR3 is TGTGCCAGCAGTTTCTGGACGTCGGGCTATGGCTACACCTTC.

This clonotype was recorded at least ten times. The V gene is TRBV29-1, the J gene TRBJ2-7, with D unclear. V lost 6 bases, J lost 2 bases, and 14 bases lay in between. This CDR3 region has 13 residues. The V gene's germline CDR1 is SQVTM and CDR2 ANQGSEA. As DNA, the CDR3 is TGCAGCGTCCGTAGTTCCAGAGCCTACGAGCAGTACTTC. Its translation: CSVRSSRAYEQYF.

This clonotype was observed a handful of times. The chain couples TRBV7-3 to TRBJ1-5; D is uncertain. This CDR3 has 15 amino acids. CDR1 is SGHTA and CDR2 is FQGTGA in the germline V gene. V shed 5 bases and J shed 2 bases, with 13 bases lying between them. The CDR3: CASSTRVLGNQPQHF. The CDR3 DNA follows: TGTGCCAGCAGCACTCGAGTCCTAGGCAATCAGCCCCAGCATTTT. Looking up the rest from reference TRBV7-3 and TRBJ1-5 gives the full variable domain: GAGVSQTPSNKVTEKGKYVELRCDPISGHTALYWYRQSLGQGPEFLIYFQGTGAADDSGLPNDRFFAVRPEGSVSTLKIQRTERGDSAVYLCASSTRVLGNQPQHFGDGTRLSIL.

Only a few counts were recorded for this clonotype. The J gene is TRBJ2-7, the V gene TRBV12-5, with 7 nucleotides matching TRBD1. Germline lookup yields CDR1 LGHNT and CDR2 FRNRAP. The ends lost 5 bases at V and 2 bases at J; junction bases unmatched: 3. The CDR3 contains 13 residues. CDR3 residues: CASGPTGAYEQYF. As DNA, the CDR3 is TGTGCTAGTGGTCCAACAGGGGCCTACGAGCAGTACTTC.

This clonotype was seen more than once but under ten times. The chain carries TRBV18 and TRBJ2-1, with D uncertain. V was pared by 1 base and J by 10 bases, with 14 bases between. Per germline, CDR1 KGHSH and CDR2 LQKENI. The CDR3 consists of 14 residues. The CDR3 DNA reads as TGTGCCAGCTCACCACAGGAGACTGGCGCCGAGCAGTTCTTC. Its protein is CASSPQETGAEQFF. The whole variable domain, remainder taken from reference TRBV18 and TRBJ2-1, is NAGVMQNPRHLVRRRGQEARLRCSPMKGHSHVYWYRQLPEEGLKFMVYLQKENIIDESGMPKERFSAEFPKEGPSILRIQQVVRGDSAAYFCASSPQETGAEQFFGPGTRLTVL.

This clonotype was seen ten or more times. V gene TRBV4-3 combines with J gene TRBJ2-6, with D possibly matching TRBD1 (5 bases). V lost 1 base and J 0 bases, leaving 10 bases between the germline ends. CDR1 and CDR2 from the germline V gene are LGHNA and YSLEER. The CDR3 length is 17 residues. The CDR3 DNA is TGCGCCAGCAGCCAAGGTCCAGGGCACTCTGGGGCCAACGTCCTGACTTTC. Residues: CASSQGPGHSGANVLTF.

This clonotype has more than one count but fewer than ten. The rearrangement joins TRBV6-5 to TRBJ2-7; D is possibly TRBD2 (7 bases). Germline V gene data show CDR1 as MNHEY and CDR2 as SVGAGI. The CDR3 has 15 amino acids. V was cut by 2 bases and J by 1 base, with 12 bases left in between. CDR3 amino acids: CASSYGRGPSYEQYV. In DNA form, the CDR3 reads TGTGCCAGCAGTTACGGGCGGGGGCCGTCCTACGAGCAGTACGTC.

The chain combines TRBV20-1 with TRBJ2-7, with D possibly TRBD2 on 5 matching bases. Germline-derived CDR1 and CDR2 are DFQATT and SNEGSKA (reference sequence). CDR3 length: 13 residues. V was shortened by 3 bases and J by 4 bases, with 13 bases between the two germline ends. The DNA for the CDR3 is TGCAGTGCTAGGGGCGGTGACTATTACGAGCAGTACTTC. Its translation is CSARGGDYYEQYF.

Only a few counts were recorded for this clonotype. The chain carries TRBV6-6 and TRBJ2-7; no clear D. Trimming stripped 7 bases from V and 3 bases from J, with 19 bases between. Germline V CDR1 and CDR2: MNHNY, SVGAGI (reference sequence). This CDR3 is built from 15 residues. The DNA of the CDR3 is TGTGCCAGCAAGCACAAGGACGGCCTTTACTACGAGCAGTACGTC. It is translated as CASKHKDGLYYEQYV.

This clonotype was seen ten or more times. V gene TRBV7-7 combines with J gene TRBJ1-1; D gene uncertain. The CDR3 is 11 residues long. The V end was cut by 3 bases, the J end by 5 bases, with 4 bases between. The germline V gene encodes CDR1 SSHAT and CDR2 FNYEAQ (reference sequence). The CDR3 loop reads CASSFGTEAFF. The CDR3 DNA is TGTGCCAGCAGCTTTGGGACTGAAGCTTTCTTT.

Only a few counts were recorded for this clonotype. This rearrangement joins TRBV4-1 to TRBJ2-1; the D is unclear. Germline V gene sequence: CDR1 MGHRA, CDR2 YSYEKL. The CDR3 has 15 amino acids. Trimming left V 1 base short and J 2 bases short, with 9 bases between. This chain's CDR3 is CASSQAAETYNEQFF. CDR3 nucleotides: TGCGCCAGCAGCCAAGCAGCAGAGACCTACAATGAGCAGTTCTTC.